The T cell receptor beta chain under discussion was sequenced for a study of shared clonotypes between healthy human individuals (dated by TCRdb to 2019 to 2021). About the study as a whole: A couple of women and three men aged 18 to 49 years were included in the cohort. Each donor's leukapheresis produced roughly between roughly 0.85 and 9.5 billion PBMCs. To estimate repertoire size and how much clonotypes are shared between individuals, the study performed deep sequencing of blood TCR repertoires from roughly five healthy adults. For each donor, CD4 naive and CD4 memory were each given three plates, CD8 naive was given two plates, and CD8 memory was given one plate. Different laboratories and diverse techniques were used to prepare libraries and sequence TCR repertoires, to increase sequencing depth and limit assay-specific biases.

To note about this clone: The specificity of this receptor is unknown. Base-call qualities are not available, and no considerably larger clone is one nucleotide away.

What the study reported, not specific to this receptor: Higher generation probabilities were observed for clonotypes shared by all four sorted-subset donors than for non-shared clonotypes. Naive subsets generally had larger estimated clonotype richness than memory subsets. Only blood was sampled, and tissue TCR repertoires likely differ from those in blood. Rarefaction of sorted-subset datasets indicated incomplete sequencing despite the large sequencing depth. Based on pairwise subsampling, the degree of clonotype sharing among donors was expected to be affected by sequencing depth. The genetic and exposure-history diversity represented was limited by the small number of donors. Approximately 5% of naive CD4, more than 3% of naive CD8, 2.3% of memory CD4, and about 0.4% of memory CD8 clonotypes were shared across a few donors.

The germline V gene (reference sequence) specifies SGHNT as CDR1 and YYREEE as CDR2. The CDR3 runs 18 amino acids, cysteine and phenylalanine included. Of the read, only the CDR3 DNA is kept; its 54 bases are in frame from base 1. The V and J ends are trimmed by 5 bases and 5 bases, leaving 23 bases between them. Using the deep immunoSEQ assay, TCR CDR3 regions were amplified from genomic DNA by multiplex PCR. Extracted genomic DNA from each cell subset was spread evenly across all wells of several immunoSEQ 96-well plates, with each plate serving as a replicate. Each replicate PCR for sorted subsets received around 200 ng genomic DNA, equal to about 30,000 T cell genomes. Purified libraries were quantified with a Qubit 3.0 fluorometer, sized on a Bioanalyzer 2100, and re-quantified with the KAPA Library Quantification kit. Each immunoSEQ 96-well plate was sequenced on its own single-read 150-cycle Illumina NextSeq 550 flow cell. The published analysis was carried out like this. The immunoSEQ output contained only junctional sequences without quality scores, so filtering could not match that applied to full-length reads. To assign V/J genes and CDR3, sequences were annotated against IMGT germline references using PyIR, a Python wrapper for IgBLAST v1.9. Reads were filtered out if the reads had weak V/J assignments (E-value above 1e-6), no CDR3, stop codons, out-of-frame junctions, or ambiguous translated residues. V3J clonotypes were defined as sequences sharing the same inferred V gene, J gene, and CDR3 amino acid sequence. Percentage overlap between repertoires was computed as shared unique clonotypes divided by the size of the smaller repertoire. Three approaches were used to assess repertoire richness: RTK rarefaction, the Chao1 estimator, and Recon v2.1 estimates of unobserved clonotypes. Generation probabilities for all TCRbeta clonotypes obtained by the gDNA method from four donors were computed using OLGA. This is the immuneACCESS table as TCRdb keeps it, with only in-frame sequences that have V and J called. A part of the clones is gone; compared with another copy, unresolved V genes explain less than half, and the rest is unexplained. V and J calls and clone size are given by that table; D and trimming were obtained from the DNA. For this sample there are more than 500,000 clones; approximately 95% appear just once. About 0.064% of the sample comes from the top ten.

Healthy HIV-negative adults with no recently reported acute infections or vaccinations were included as donors. Every donor was a Caucasian adult residing in Nashville, Tennessee, USA. Magnetic negative selection was used to enrich CD4+ T cells, after which naive cells were positively selected on CD45RA and the negative fraction became the memory subset. Blood was collected by leukapheresis, and PBMCs were isolated by Ficoll-Histopaque density gradient centrifugation and then cryopreserved in liquid nitrogen vapor phase. Analytical flow cytometry was used to check the purity and quantity of every magnetically sorted T cell population. Genomic DNA was isolated from each sorted fraction and quantified by UV absorbance on a Nanodrop 2000c.

The chain is made from TRBV5-4 and TRBJ2-6, with TRBD2 as a weak D call on 6 bases. This TCR came from a woman in her twenties or thirties in good health. Input material: naive CD4+ T cells sorted from blood. The intended sense of this specimen's cell subset or site label: CD45RA+ positively selected. CDR3 region: CASRHWPGLQSRANVLTF. The DNA sequence is TGTGCCAGCAGACACTGGCCGGGACTCCAATCCCGGGCCAACGTCCTGACTTTC.